This T cell receptor beta chain was profiled in a study of blood T cell repertoires in COVID-19. As handled by the study authors: How many nucleated cells were present was estimated from reference gene primer amplification. Measured with immunoSEQ multiplex PCR; TCRdb has only the in-frame clones, and not every one. That table gives V, J and clone size, and the DNA gave D and trimming. The sample gives 200,000 to 250,000 clones, 75% to 85% of which show up once; roughly 1.3% is in the top ten. V lost 6 bases, J lost 6 bases, and 14 bases lay in between. The CDR3 runs to 14 residues. Germline lookup yields CDR1 MNHEY and CDR2 SVGAGI. This clone was seen only a few times.

Material: peripheral blood. This chain uses TRBV6-5 with TRBJ2-2; perhaps TRBD2 as D (5 bases). This receptor was obtained from a woman aged 30 to 39 with COVID-19, enrolled during active disease. CDR3 in amino acids: CASRWGARAGELFF. DNA of the CDR3: TGTGCCAGCAGGTGGGGAGCAAGGGCCGGGGAGCTGTTTTTT.